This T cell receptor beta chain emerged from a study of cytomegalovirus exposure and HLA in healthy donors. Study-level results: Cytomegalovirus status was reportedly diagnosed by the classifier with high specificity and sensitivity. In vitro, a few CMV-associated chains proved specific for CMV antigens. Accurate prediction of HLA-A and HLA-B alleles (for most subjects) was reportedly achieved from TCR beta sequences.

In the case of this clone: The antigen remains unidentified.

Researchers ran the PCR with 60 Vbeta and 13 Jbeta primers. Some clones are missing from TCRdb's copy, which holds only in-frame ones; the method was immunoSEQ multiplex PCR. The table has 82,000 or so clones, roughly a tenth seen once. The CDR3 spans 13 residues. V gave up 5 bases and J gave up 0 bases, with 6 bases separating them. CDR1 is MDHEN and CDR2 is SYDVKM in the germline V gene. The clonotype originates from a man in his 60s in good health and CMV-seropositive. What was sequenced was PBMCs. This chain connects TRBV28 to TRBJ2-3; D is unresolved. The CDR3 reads CASSLSSTDTQYF. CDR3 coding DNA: TGTGCCAGCAGTCTATCTAGCACAGATACGCAGTATTTT.